The 16 T cell receptor beta chains in this list originate from one sample, sequenced in a study of blood T cell repertoires in COVID-19. Some clones are missing from TCRdb's copy, which holds only in-frame ones; the method was immunoSEQ multiplex PCR. Altogether under 30,000 clones are present, roughly nine tenths being singletons, with the ten largest covering about a tenth. Sequenced: peripheral blood. Every receptor here comes from a human donor in a cohort sampled during active COVID-19.

The chain employs TRBV7-9 and TRBJ2-5; 7 nucleotides agree with TRBD1. With V trimmed by 5 bases and J by 5 bases, 11 bases remained unmatched. Germline V gene data show CDR1 as SEHNR and CDR2 as FQNEAQ (reference sequence). This CDR3 comprises 15 residues. CDR3 sequence: CASSLPTGAGETQYF. The DNA for the CDR3 is TGTGCCAGCAGCCTCCCTACAGGGGCCGGGGAGACCCAGTACTTC.

The CDR3 DNA follows: TGCGCCAGCAGCTCCGTTGGACAGGGGTTAGCAGATACGCAGTATTTT. Amino acids: CASSSVGQGLADTQYF. The V gene is TRBV5-1, the J gene TRBJ2-3; TRBD1 agrees at 9 bases. V was clipped by 3 bases and J by 4 bases; unmatched bases: 9. CDR1 and CDR2 (germline): SGHRS, YFSETQ. The CDR3 extends over 16 amino acids.

This rearrangement joins TRBV28 to TRBJ2-6, with a weak D call TRBD1 (6 bases). The V gene lost 5 bases and the J gene lost 3 bases, with 11 bases spanning the gap. This CDR3 has 15 residues. CDR1 is MDHEN, CDR2 SYDVKM, per germline. The CDR3 is CASSPQGGGANVLTF. CDR3 DNA: TGTGCCAGCAGTCCACAGGGCGGTGGGGCCAACGTCCTGACTTTC.

In its sample, this clone ranks as medium-sized. This chain uses TRBV3-1 (or the pseudogene TRBV3-2) with TRBJ2-7; the D gene is possibly TRBD1 (6 bases). The length of the CDR3 is 15 residues. Between the trimmed V and J ends, which lost 4 bases and 5 bases, there was a span of 18 bases. Germline V gives CDR1 LGHDT, CDR2 YNNKEL (reference sequence). The CDR3: CASSPQGPFLDEQYF. The CDR3, as DNA: TGTGCCAGCAGCCCACAGGGCCCCTTTTTGGACGAGCAGTACTTC.

The V call is TRBV6-2 or TRBV6-3, the J call TRBJ1-1; no firm D call. The CDR3 is 14 residues long. Germline V lookup: CDR1 MNHEY, CDR2 SVGEGT. Trimming removed 4 bases at V and 1 base at J, with 10 bases between. CDR3 loop: CASSWLGENTEAFF. The DNA for the CDR3 is TGTGCCAGCAGTTGGTTGGGAGAGAACACTGAAGCTTTCTTT.

This sequence joins TRBV2 and TRBJ2-5, with 7 bases that match TRBD2. The CDR3 is 14 amino acids. With V trimmed by 4 bases and J by 1 base, 3 bases remained unmatched. Germline V gene lookup returns CDR1 SNHLY and CDR2 FYNNEI. The CDR3 loop is CASSGPGGQETQYF. The CDR3 nucleotides are TGTGCCAGCAGTGGTCCGGGGGGCCAAGAGACCCAGTACTTC.

The chain recombines TRBV7-9 with TRBJ1-3; D possibly corresponds to TRBD1 (5 bases). This CDR3 spans 14 amino acids. The germline V gene has CDR1 SEHNR and CDR2 FQNEAQ (reference sequence). V was pared by 3 bases and J by 4 bases, with 10 bases between. The CDR3 DNA follows: TGTGCCAGCAGCTTGCAGGGAGGCGGAAACACCATATATTTT. It specifies CASSLQGGGNTIYF. The full variable domain, rest sourced from reference TRBV7-9 and TRBJ1-3, is DTGVSQNPRHKITKRGQNVTFRCDPISEHNRLYWYRQTLGQGPEFLTYFQNEAQLEKSRLLSDRFSAERPKGSFSTLEIQRTEQGDSAMYLCASSLQGGGNTIYFGEGSWLTVV.

The genes are TRBV6-5 and TRBJ2-3; TRBD1 agrees at 7 bases. CDR1 is MNHEY, CDR2 SVGAGI, per germline. V was clipped by 2 bases and J by 0 bases; unmatched bases: 5. The CDR3 spans 16 residues. The CDR3 sequence is CASSYLPGQSTDTQYF. In DNA, the CDR3 is TGTGCCAGCAGTTACCTCCCGGGACAGAGCACAGATACGCAGTATTTT.

The rearrangement links TRBV4-3 to TRBJ2-3; tentative D call: TRBD2 (5 bases). V lost 0 bases, J lost 4 bases, and 17 bases lay in between. CDR3 length: 17 amino acids. Germline values: CDR1 LGHNA, CDR2 YSLEER. The CDR3 sequence is CASSQERAVGSADTQYF. The CDR3 region has the DNA TGCGCCAGCAGCCAAGAGCGGGCAGTGGGGTCGGCAGATACGCAGTATTTT.

The chain uses TRBV27 and TRBJ2-1; the match to TRBD2 covers 7 bases. The CDR3 spans 15 residues. Germline V gives CDR1 MNHEY, CDR2 SMNVEV (reference sequence). Unmatched junction bases numbered 6, after V lost 5 bases and J lost 2 bases. The CDR3 here is CASSSRGDAYNEQFF. CDR3 nucleotides: TGTGCCAGCAGTAGCCGGGGGGACGCCTACAATGAGCAGTTCTTC.

V is TRBV13 and J is TRBJ1-2, with a tentative D call TRBD1 (6 bases). The germline gives CDR1 PRHDT, CDR2 FYEKMQ (reference sequence). This CDR3 has 15 residues. V was clipped by 5 bases and J by 4 bases, with 17 bases between them. The CDR3 region has the DNA TGTGCCAGCAGCGCCCGAGTGGACAGATTCTATGGCTACACCTTC. This gives the protein CASSARVDRFYGYTF.

The chain links TRBV7-2 to TRBJ1-2; tentatively, D is TRBD1 (5 bases). Trimming removed 5 bases at V and 5 bases at J, with 9 bases between. Germline CDR1 is SGHTA and CDR2 is FQGNSA. This CDR3 is built from 12 residues. This chain's CDR3 is CASSPGGYGYTF. The CDR3 nucleotides read TGTGCCAGCAGCCCCGGGGGGTATGGCTACACCTTC.

The chain uses TRBV24-1 and TRBJ2-5; 9 positions agree with TRBD2. CDR1 and CDR2 from the germline V gene are KGHDR and SFDVKD. V lost 4 bases and J lost 3; bases outside the gene matches: 8. This CDR3 region has 16 residues. The CDR3 spells CATSDRGTSLKETQYF. For the CDR3, the DNA is TGTGCCACCAGTGACCGTGGGACTAGCCTTAAAGAGACCCAGTACTTC.

This sequence joins TRBV7-2 and TRBJ2-1, with 11 bases that match TRBD2. Trimming cost V 6 bases and J 7 bases; bases outside gene matches: 2. The length of the CDR3 is 13 residues. Germline V gene lookup returns CDR1 SGHTA and CDR2 FQGNSA. CDR3 nucleotide sequence: TGTGCCAGCAGACCTAGCGGGGGGAATGAGCAGTTCTTC. Its translation is CASRPSGGNEQFF.

The rearrangement uses TRBV20-1 and TRBJ2-7, with D possibly being TRBD1 (5 bases). The V end was cut by 7 bases, the J end by 1 base, with 8 bases between. CDR1 and CDR2 from the germline V gene are DFQATT and SNEGSKA (reference sequence). This CDR3 is built from 11 residues. The CDR3 DNA reads TGCAGTGTAGCAGGGTCCTACGAGCAGTACTTC. Its protein is CSVAGSYEQYF.

The genes are TRBV7-2 and TRBJ2-3; D unresolved. V was cut by 5 bases and J by 0 bases, with 6 bases left in between. The CDR3 contains 13 residues. In germline, CDR1 is SGHTA, CDR2 FQGNSA. Here the CDR3 DNA reads TGTGCCAGCAGCGTCCCTAGCACAGATACGCAGTATTTT. Protein product: CASSVPSTDTQYF.